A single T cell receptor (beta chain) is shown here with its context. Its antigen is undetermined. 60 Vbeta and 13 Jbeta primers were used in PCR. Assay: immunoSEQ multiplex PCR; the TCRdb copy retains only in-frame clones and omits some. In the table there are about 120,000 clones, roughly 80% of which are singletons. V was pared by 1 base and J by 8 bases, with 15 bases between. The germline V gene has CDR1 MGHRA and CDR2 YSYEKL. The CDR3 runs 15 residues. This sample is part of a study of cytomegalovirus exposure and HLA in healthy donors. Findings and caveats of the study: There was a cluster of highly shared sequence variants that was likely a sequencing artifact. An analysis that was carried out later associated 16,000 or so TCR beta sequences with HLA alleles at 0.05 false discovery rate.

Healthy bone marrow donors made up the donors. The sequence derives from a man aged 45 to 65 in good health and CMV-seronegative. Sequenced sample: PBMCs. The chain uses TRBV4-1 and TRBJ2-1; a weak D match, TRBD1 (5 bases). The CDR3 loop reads CASSQVGVANYEQFF. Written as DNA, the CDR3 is TGCGCCAGCAGCCAAGTAGGGGTTGCCAATTATGAGCAGTTCTTC.